The clone carrying this T cell receptor (beta chain) has at least ten counts. Its antigen remains unknown. Using RNA transcripts as the source, TCR beta CDR3 regions were amplified. The HTBI primer set was used in a first-round RT-PCR of the TCR CDR3. From the multiplex PCR reads, TCRdb called clonotypes with MiXCR, one entry per CDR3 protein. The sample shows hundreds of thousands of distinct CDR3 sequences, about 15% of them seen only once. J lost 2 bases, V lost 0 bases, and 2 bases had no gene match. CDR1 and CDR2 from the germline V gene are DFQATT and SNEGSKA (reference sequence). The CDR3 runs 16 residues. The sample originates from a study of T cells in Graves' hyperthyroidism and ophthalmopathy. Overall study findings and caveats: In blood, most of the thyroid clonotypes expanded above 0.001 were also present. Before onset, ophthalmopathy was predicted by the model a median around 6.5 months earlier.

Input material: blood. V usage is TRBV20-1 and J usage is TRBJ2-3; 13 bases align to TRBD2. The clonotype originates from a woman between 18 and 30 years old with Graves' hyperthyroidism. In DNA form, the CDR3 reads TGCAGTGCTAGAGATGGACTAGCGGGAGACACAGATACGCAGTATTTT. Amino acids: CSARDGLAGDTDTQYF.